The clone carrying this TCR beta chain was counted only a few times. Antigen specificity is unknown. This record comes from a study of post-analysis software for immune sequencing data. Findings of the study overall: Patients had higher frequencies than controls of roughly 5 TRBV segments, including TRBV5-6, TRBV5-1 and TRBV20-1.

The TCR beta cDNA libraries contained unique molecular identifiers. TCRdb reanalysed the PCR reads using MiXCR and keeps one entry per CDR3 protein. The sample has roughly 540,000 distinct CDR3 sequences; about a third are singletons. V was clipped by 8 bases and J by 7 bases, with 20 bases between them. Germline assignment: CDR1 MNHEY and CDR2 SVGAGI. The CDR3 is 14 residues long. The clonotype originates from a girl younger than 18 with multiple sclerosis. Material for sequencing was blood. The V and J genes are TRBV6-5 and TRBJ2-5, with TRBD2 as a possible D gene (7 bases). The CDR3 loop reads CASSVAGVRGTQYF. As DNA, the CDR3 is TGTGCCAGCTCTGTCGCGGGGGTCAGGGGGACCCAGTACTTC.